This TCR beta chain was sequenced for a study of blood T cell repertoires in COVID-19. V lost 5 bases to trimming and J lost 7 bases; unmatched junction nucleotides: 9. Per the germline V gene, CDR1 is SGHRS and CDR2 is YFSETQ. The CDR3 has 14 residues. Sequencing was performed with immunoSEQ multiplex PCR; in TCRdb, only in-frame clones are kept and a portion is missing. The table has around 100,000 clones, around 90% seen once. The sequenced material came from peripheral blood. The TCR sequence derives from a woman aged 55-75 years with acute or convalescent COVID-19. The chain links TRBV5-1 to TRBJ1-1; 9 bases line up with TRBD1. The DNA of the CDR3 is TGCGCCAGCAGAGGGACAGGGCTCTCTGGTGAAGCTTTCTTT. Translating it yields CASRGTGLSGEAFF.